Below are 22 T cell receptor beta chains sequenced from a single sample in a study of patients and donors after allogeneic stem cell transplantation. A single record per CDR3 protein comes from TCRdb applying MiXCR to the RT-PCR reads. The data show roughly 940,000 distinct CDR3 sequences, under 20% seen once. Sequencing was performed on blood, either unsorted or a sorted T cell fraction (not recorded which). The receptors were sampled from a human donor who was either an allogeneic HSCT recipient or a stem cell or donor lymphocyte infusion donor (not recorded which). It is not recorded whose cells these are; they may come from a transplant donor.

The V call is TRBV5-1, the J call TRBJ2-3; 14 nucleotides align to TRBD2. In germline, CDR1 is SGHRS, CDR2 YFSETQ. This CDR3 comprises 14 residues. V trimming: 3 bases; J trimming: 14 bases; junction bases outside the gene matches: 8. CDR3 bases: TGCGCCAGCAGCTCCGGGACTAGCGGGAGCGTGCGGTATTTT. Amino acid sequence: CASSSGTSGSVRYF.

This clonotype came up a few times. CDR3 protein: CSATRGQGEQFF. CDR3 sequence (DNA): TGCAGTGCCACGAGGGGGCAAGGGGAGCAGTTCTTC. The genes are TRBV20-1 and TRBJ2-1; 7 bases match TRBD1. Germline V gives CDR1 DFQATT, CDR2 SNEGSKA (reference sequence). V was pared by 6 bases and J by 10 bases, with 9 bases of the junction left unmatched. The CDR3 length is 12 residues.

A few counts support this clonotype. This CDR3 is CALPRLAGGNEQFF. The CDR3 DNA sequence: TGTGCCCTACCCCGACTAGCGGGCGGGAATGAGCAGTTCTTC. The chain uses TRBV7-9 and TRBJ2-1; 10 nucleotides align to TRBD2. Losses at the gene ends were 11 bases for V and 7 bases for J; bases not matched to a gene: 11. This CDR3 comprises 14 residues. Germline V gene data show CDR1 as SEHNR and CDR2 as FQNEAQ (reference sequence).

This chain joins TRBV7-9 and TRBJ2-2; D is unresolved. This CDR3 is 8 amino acids long. Germline assignment: CDR1 SEHNR and CDR2 FQNEAQ (reference sequence). The CDR3 nucleotides read TGTTACACCGGGGAGCTGTTTTTT. This translates into CYTGELFF.

In this sample, this clonotype turned up many times. The V and J genes are TRBV27 and TRBJ2-6; no firm D call. The germline V and J ends were trimmed by 0 bases and 18 bases, with 12 bases remaining between them. CDR3 size: 12 residues. Germline loops: CDR1 MNHEY, CDR2 SMNVEV (reference sequence). The CDR3: CASSLSTPQTTF. The CDR3, as DNA: TGTGCCAGCAGTTTATCGACCCCCCAGACGACTTTC.

The chain couples TRBV15 to TRBJ1-2; no clear D. The CDR3 totals 15 residues. CDR1 is LNHNV, CDR2 YYDKDF, per germline (reference sequence). V was cut by 5 bases and J by 2 bases, with 15 bases left in between. The CDR3 reads CATSEVPVTNYGYTF. CDR3 in DNA: TGTGCCACCAGCGAAGTCCCAGTAACCAACTATGGCTACACCTTC.

In this sample, this clonotype turned up a few times. The chain combines TRBV4-3 with TRBJ2-7; TRBD1 aligns across 7 bases. This CDR3 has 14 residues. Trimming took 4 bases from V and 1 from J; bases not matched to a gene: 4. Looked up from germline, CDR1 is LGHNA and CDR2 is YSLEER. DNA of the CDR3: TGCGCCAGCAGCCGAATGACAGGGTCCTACGAGCAGTACTTC. Encoded protein: CASSRMTGSYEQYF.

The table lists this clonotype with many counts. This rearrangement joins TRBV13 to TRBJ2-3, with TRBD2 identical over 13 bases. V shed 5 bases and J 3 bases; nucleotides not matched to a gene: 5. Germline CDR1 reads PRHDT; CDR2 reads FYEKMQ (reference sequence). CDR3 length: 16 residues. The CDR3 DNA is TGTGCCAGCAGCCCTCGGACTAGCGGGAGAACAGATACGCAGTATTTT. It specifies CASSPRTSGRTDTQYF. Based on the CDR3 plus reference TRBV13 and TRBJ2-3, the full variable domain is AAGVIQSPRHLIKEKRETATLKCYPIPRHDTVYWYQQGPGQDPQFLISFYEKMQSDKGSIPDRFSAQQFSDYHSELNMSSLELGDSALYFCASSPRTSGRTDTQYFGPGTRLTVL.

V and J are TRBV27 and TRBJ2-2; D gene uncertain. Trimming removed 6 bases at V and 0 bases at J, with 17 bases between. There are 17 residues in the CDR3. The germline V gene has CDR1 MNHEY and CDR2 SMNVEV (reference sequence). CDR3 coding DNA: TGTGCCAGCAGCCGAAAACCGGGCCCTACGAACACCGGGGAGCTGTTTTTT. This sequence encodes CASSRKPGPTNTGELFF.

Only a few counts were recorded for this clonotype. This chain uses TRBV20-1 with TRBJ2-2; no clear D gene. Deletions cut 5 bases from V and 1 base from J, with 11 bases between. The CDR3 contains 14 residues. Germline V CDR1 and CDR2: DFQATT, SNEGSKA (reference sequence). CDR3 DNA sequence: TGCAGTGCTCAGGAGCGTGGGAACACCGGGGAGCTGTTTTTT. This gives the protein CSAQERGNTGELFF.

V gene TRBV12-3 or TRBV12-4 combines with J gene TRBJ2-5, with 11 bases fitting TRBD2. The CDR3 sequence is 13 residues long. V was clipped by 5 bases and J by 10 bases; unmatched bases: 6. The CDR3 loop reads CASSRSGGAGQYF. Here the CDR3 DNA reads TGTGCCAGCAGTCGTAGCGGGGGGGCGGGCCAGTACTTC.

This chain connects TRBV12-3 or TRBV12-4 to TRBJ1-6; D call uncertain. CDR3 size: 14 residues. Trimming pared 4 bases from V and 8 bases from J, leaving 12 bases between. The CDR3 sequence is CASSSWFSDSPLHF. The CDR3 DNA is TGTGCCAGCAGTTCTTGGTTCTCGGATTCACCCCTCCACTTT.

The chain has TRBV11-2 and TRBJ1-1; D is unresolved. Germline V lookup: CDR1 SGHAT, CDR2 FQNNGV. V dropped 1 base and J dropped 4 bases, with 10 bases sitting between them. The CDR3 has 14 residues. CDR3: CASSLVLRGTEAFF. For the CDR3, the DNA is TGTGCCAGCAGCTTAGTTTTACGGGGCACTGAAGCTTTCTTT.

A single count supports this clonotype. The rearrangement joins TRBV5-1 to TRBJ2-5, with TRBD2 identical over 11 bases. Trimming took 0 bases from V and 5 from J; bases not matched to a gene: 6. The CDR3 covers 16 residues. Germline V gives CDR1 SGHRS, CDR2 YFSETQ. The CDR3 DNA follows: TGCGCCAGCAGCTTGGCCGCTAGCGGGGGGTTTGAGACCCAGTACTTC. Translation gives CASSLAASGGFETQYF. The complete variable domain, with remaining parts taken from reference TRBV5-1 and TRBJ2-5, reads KAGVTQTPRYLIKTRGQQVTLSCSPISGHRSVSWYQQTPGQGLQFLFEYFSETQRNKGNFPGRFSGRQFSNSRSEMNVSTLELGDSALYLCASSLAASGGFETQYFGPGTRLLVL.

This clonotype has only a few counts. This CDR3 reads CASSQDPIFPLHF. CDR3 nucleotides: TGCGCCAGCAGCCAGGACCCCATCTTTCCCCTCCACTTT. V usage is TRBV4-1 and J usage is TRBJ1-6, with D uncertain. The CDR3 has 13 residues. Germline-derived CDR1 and CDR2 are MGHRA and YSYEKL. Trimming removed 3 bases from V and 13 bases from J, with 13 bases in between.

This clonotype was observed many times. The V gene is TRBV15, the J gene TRBJ2-3, with 10 nucleotides matching TRBD2. With 0 bases clipped from V and 7 bases from J, the junction kept 13 bases outside the gene matches. Germline CDR1 reads LNHNV; CDR2 reads YYDKDF (reference sequence). This CDR3 has 18 residues. CDR3 nucleotides: TGTGCCACCAGCAGAGATTCACCAGCGGGAGGGCTAGGCTATACGCAGTATTTT. It yields the protein CATSRDSPAGGLGYTQYF. Looking up the rest from reference TRBV15 and TRBJ2-3 gives the full variable domain: DAMVIQNPRYQVTQFGKPVTLSCSQTLNHNVMYWYQQKSSQAPKLLFHYYDKDFNNEADTPDNFQSRRPNTSFCFLDIRSPGLGDTAMYLCATSRDSPAGGLGYTQYFGPGTRLTVL.

This chain uses TRBV3-1 with TRBJ1-2; possibly TRBD1 for D (6 bases). The germline gives CDR1 LGHDT, CDR2 YNNKEL (reference sequence). V was shortened by 5 bases and J by 8 bases, with 15 bases between the two germline ends. CDR3 length equals 13 residues. CDR3: CASSRGGAWGYTF. CDR3 coding DNA: TGTGCCAGCAGCAGAGGGGGGGCATGGGGCTACACCTTC. Drawing the rest from reference TRBV3-1 and TRBJ1-2, the complete variable domain is DTAVSQTPKYLVTQMGNDKSIKCEQNLGHDTMYWYKQDSKKFLKIMFSYNNKELIINETVPNRFSPKSPDKAHLNLHINSLELGDSAVYFCASSRGGAWGYTFGSGTRLTVV.

This clonotype was seen repeatedly, ten times or more. The chain employs TRBV10-3 and TRBJ2-7, with D possibly being TRBD2 (6 bases). The V gene's germline CDR1 is ENHRY and CDR2 SYGVKD. There are 11 residues in the CDR3. The chain's CDR3 is CASGAIYEQYF. CDR3 bases: TGTGCGTCGGGAGCGATCTACGAGCAGTACTTC.

V usage is TRBV21-1 and J usage is TRBJ2-1. TRBV21-1 counts as a pseudogene. The CDR3 runs to 17 residues. DNA of the CDR3: TGTGCCAGCAGCAAAGTTCGCGGACGTGGCTCCTACAATGAGCAGTTCTTC. It encodes CASSKVRGRGSYNEQFF.

The chain couples TRBV4-1 to TRBJ2-7, with D possibly TRBD2 on 6 matching bases. Trimming removed 0 bases from V and 2 bases from J, with 14 bases in between. CDR1 and CDR2 from the germline V gene are MGHRA and YSYEKL. CDR3 size: 16 residues. The CDR3 coding sequence is TGCGCCAGCAGCCAAGAAGCGGGCGGCAGGACCTACGAGCAGTACTTC. Translated: CASSQEAGGRTYEQYF.

The V and J genes are TRBV2 and TRBJ2-1; the D gene is possibly TRBD2 (5 bases). From germline, CDR1 is SNHLY and CDR2 FYNNEI. V was trimmed by 4 bases and J by 6 bases, leaving 19 bases between them. This CDR3 is built from 16 residues. CDR3 protein: CASSGPGTMSGNEQFF. In DNA, the CDR3 is TGTGCCAGCAGTGGGCCGGGAACGATGTCGGGCAATGAGCAGTTCTTC.

The rearrangement joins TRBV25-1 to TRBJ2-1; D possibly corresponds to TRBD1 (6 bases). The ends were cut back, 4 bases at V and 2 bases at J, with 12 bases in the middle. This CDR3 is 15 amino acids long. The germline gives CDR1 MGHDK, CDR2 SYGVNS. The CDR3 sequence is CASSVMGAPYNEQFF. CDR3 in DNA: TGTGCCAGCAGTGTTATGGGGGCCCCCTACAATGAGCAGTTCTTC.